Below, 27 T cell receptor beta chains from the same sample are listed, as sequenced in a study of cytomegalovirus exposure and HLA in healthy donors. PCR amplification relied on 60 Vbeta primers (plus 13 Jbeta primers). Using immunoSEQ multiplex PCR, the repertoire was profiled, and TCRdb retains in-frame clones only, with some absent. The sample has about 100,000 clones, around three quarters seen once; the top ten hold around 4.4%. The sample comprised PBMCs. The source is a man aged 35 to 55 in good health and CMV-seronegative.

In this sample, this clone turned up once. The chain is built from TRBV7-3 and TRBJ2-3; 14 bases line up with TRBD2. The V gene's germline CDR1 is SGHTA and CDR2 FQGTGA. Germline trimming cut 1 base from V and 7 bases from J; bases unmatched to any gene: 7. The CDR3 length is 17 residues. CDR3 bases: TGTGCCAGCAGCTTAATGGCGGGACTAGCGGGGGTTAATACGCAGTATTTT. It translates to CASSLMAGLAGVNTQYF.

The chain combines TRBV14 with TRBJ1-1, with D perhaps matching TRBD1 (5 bases). Germline-derived CDR1 and CDR2 are SGHDN and FVKESK. The CDR3 consists of 15 residues. The V and J ends lost 4 bases and 4 bases respectively, with 16 bases between them. The CDR3 nucleotides are TGTGCCAGCAGCCCCACTCTTATCGGGGGCACTGAAGCTTTCTTT. Encoded protein: CASSPTLIGGTEAFF.

The rearrangement links TRBV6-1 to TRBJ1-1; 7 bases fit TRBD1. The germline V gene has CDR1 MNHNS and CDR2 SASEGT. The CDR3 has 13 amino acids. Trimming removed 9 bases from V and 2 bases from J; junction bases left unmatched: 6. The CDR3 here is CASYRGPNTEAFF. Here the CDR3 DNA reads TGTGCCAGTTACAGGGGTCCTAACACTGAAGCTTTCTTT.

The chain has TRBV2 and TRBJ2-2; D is uncertain. The CDR3 length is 17 residues. V was cut by 6 bases and J by 6 bases, with 23 bases left in between. CDR1 and CDR2 (germline): SNHLY, FYNNEI. CDR3 residues: CASSLPGRQAPSGELFF. For the CDR3, the DNA is TGTGCCAGCAGCCTCCCCGGTAGGCAGGCGCCTTCCGGGGAGCTGTTTTTT.

The CDR3 here is CASSSDNYNEQFF. In nucleotides, the CDR3 is TGTGCCAGCAGCTCGGACAACTACAATGAGCAGTTCTTC. The chain is built from TRBV5-4 and TRBJ2-1; D is possibly TRBD1 (5 bases). This CDR3 region has 13 residues. Germline V lookup: CDR1 SGHNT, CDR2 YYREEE (reference sequence). The germline V and J ends were trimmed by 3 bases and 3 bases, with 7 bases remaining between them.

A single count supports this clone. The chain has TRBV27 and TRBJ1-3; no firm D call. This CDR3 region has 13 residues. Deletions cut 5 bases from V and 0 bases from J, with 5 bases between. Germline V gene sequence: CDR1 MNHEY, CDR2 SMNVEV (reference sequence). This chain's CDR3 is CASSPVSGNTIYF. The CDR3 DNA is TGTGCCAGCAGTCCGGTCTCTGGAAACACCATATATTTT.

The rearrangement uses TRBV5-6 and TRBJ1-5; D is possibly TRBD1 (5 bases). The CDR3 runs 17 residues. Trimming removed 1 base from V and 0 bases from J, with 14 bases in between. The germline V gene has CDR1 SGHDT and CDR2 YYEEEE. As DNA, the CDR3 is TGTGCCAGCAGCTTGTGGGCGGGGGGGTATAGCAATCAGCCCCAGCATTTT. Amino acid sequence: CASSLWAGGYSNQPQHF.

This sequence joins TRBV5-4 and TRBJ1-2; 9 bases match TRBD1. With 4 bases clipped from V and 2 bases from J, the junction kept 9 bases outside the gene matches. This CDR3 comprises 16 residues. The germline CDR1 and CDR2 sequences are SGHNT and YYREEE (reference sequence). The CDR3 sequence is CASSPGPGTGNYGYTF. The CDR3 DNA sequence: TGTGCCAGCAGCCCAGGTCCCGGGACAGGGAACTATGGCTACACCTTC.

The rearrangement joins TRBV15 to TRBJ1-2; D not certain. CDR3 length: 12 amino acids. Germline CDR1 and CDR2: LNHNV and YYDKDF (reference sequence). The V end was cut by 0 bases, the J end by 7 bases, with 6 bases between. Here the CDR3 DNA reads TGTGCCACCAGCAGAGATTTCGGTGGCTACACCTTC. It specifies CATSRDFGGYTF. Together with reference TRBV15 and TRBJ1-2, the CDR3 gives the full variable domain: DAMVIQNPRYQVTQFGKPVTLSCSQTLNHNVMYWYQQKSSQAPKLLFHYYDKDFNNEADTPDNFQSRRPNTSFCFLDIRSPGLGDTAMYLCATSRDFGGYTFGSGTRLTVV.

The rearrangement uses TRBV21-1 and TRBJ2-5; the table's D call, TRBD1, was not checked against the DNA. TRBV21-1 is given as a pseudogene. CDR3 length: 16 amino acids. CDR3 region: CASSNRDRGRGETQYF. CDR3 nucleotide sequence: TGTGCCAGCAGCAACCGGGACAGGGGCCGCGGGGAGACCCAGTACTTC.

J is TRBJ2-2 and V is TRBV10-1, with 9 positions matching TRBD2. The junction had 11 bases not matched to a gene; V was cut back by 5 bases and J by 7 bases. Germline assignment: CDR1 WNHNN and CDR2 SYGVQD (reference sequence). There are 16 residues in the CDR3. This CDR3 is CASSTLAGMGDGELFF. The CDR3 nucleotides are TGCGCCAGCAGTACGCTAGCGGGGATGGGCGACGGGGAGCTGTTTTTT.

The chain couples TRBV30 to TRBJ1-2; D is perhaps TRBD1 (5 bases). The CDR3 is 14 residues long. CDR1 GTSNPN and CDR2 SVGIG come from the germline V gene (reference sequence). V was shortened by 7 bases and J by 5 bases, with 20 bases between the two germline ends. This CDR3 is CASQKKQDGYGYTF. The CDR3 DNA reads TGTGCCTCCCAAAAGAAACAGGACGGATATGGCTACACCTTC.

V usage is TRBV5-1 and J usage is TRBJ1-2; 8 positions agree with TRBD1. Germline values: CDR1 SGHRS, CDR2 YFSETQ. Trimming removed 3 bases from V and 8 bases from J; junction bases left unmatched: 3. This CDR3 has 12 residues. CDR3 nucleotides: TGCGCCAGCAGCTGGGGGACAGGAGGCTACACCTTC. Translation: CASSWGTGGYTF.

The V and J genes are TRBV6-1 and TRBJ1-1; D not certain. Trimming cost V 7 bases and J 3 bases, with 15 bases left between them. The CDR3 runs 14 residues. The V gene's germline CDR1 is MNHNS and CDR2 SASEGT. The CDR3 DNA sequence: TGTGCCAGCATGAGGGCTCAGAGGGACACTGAAGCTTTCTTT. It translates to CASMRAQRDTEAFF.

In this sample, this clone turned up a few times. At the DNA level, this CDR3 is encoded by other sequences in the same sample as well. This sequence joins TRBV10-1 and TRBJ1-3; maybe TRBD1 (6 bases). There are 14 residues in the CDR3. Between the trimmed V and J ends, which lost 4 bases and 3 bases, there was a span of 10 bases. Per germline, CDR1 WNHNN and CDR2 SYGVQD (reference sequence). The CDR3 loop reads CASSGTGNGNTIYF. The CDR3 nucleotides are TGCGCCAGCAGTGGAACAGGGAATGGAAACACCATATATTTT.

This clone came up a few times. CDR3 nucleotides: TGTGCCACCTTTCTGGGGGGTGGTGGAAACACCATATATTTT. It specifies CATFLGGGGNTIYF. This chain uses TRBV28 with TRBJ1-3; a possible D gene is TRBD1 (5 bases). Germline V gene sequence: CDR1 MDHEN, CDR2 SYDVKM. V lost 10 bases and J lost 3, with 16 bases in between. The CDR3 length is 14 residues.

The chain joins TRBV30 to TRBJ1-2, with D maybe TRBD1 (5 bases). This CDR3 comprises 12 residues. V was trimmed by 8 bases and J by 5 bases, leaving 15 bases between them. CDR1 is GTSNPN and CDR2 is SVGIG in the germline V gene (reference sequence). The DNA for the CDR3 is TGTGCCCTCTCGGGGGGATCGTATGGCTACACCTTC. Amino acids: CALSGGSYGYTF. The full variable domain, its missing parts supplied by reference TRBV30 and TRBJ1-2, is SQTIHQWPATLVQPVGSPLSLECTVEGTSNPNLYWYRQAAGRGLQLLFYSVGIGQISSEVPQNLSASRPQDRQFILSSKKLLLSDSGFYLCALSGGSYGYTFGSGTRLTVV.

The table lists this clone with a count of one. Other DNA sequences from this sample encode an identical CDR3 as well. J is TRBJ1-6 and V is TRBV7-8; TRBD1 might be the D (6 bases). Germline V lookup: CDR1 SGHVS, CDR2 FQNEAQ. The V end was cut by 1 base, the J end by 7 bases, with 11 bases between. The CDR3 runs to 15 residues. The CDR3 nucleotides are TGTGCCAGCAGCTTAGTATCACAGGGCAATTCACCCCTCCACTTT. Amino acids: CASSLVSQGNSPLHF.

For the CDR3, the DNA is TGTGCCAGCAGCCGAGGGGGGGCGAACACTGAAGCTTTCTTT. It yields the protein CASSRGGANTEAFF. V gene TRBV6-6 combines with J gene TRBJ1-1, with D maybe TRBD1 (6 bases). Germline CDR1 MNHNY, CDR2 SVGAGI (reference sequence). V lost 6 bases and J 1 base, leaving 12 bases between the germline ends. The CDR3 consists of 14 residues.

The chain has TRBV7-9 and TRBJ2-2; D ambiguous. The CDR3 spans 13 residues. CDR1 is SEHNR and CDR2 is FQNEAQ in the germline V gene (reference sequence). V was trimmed by 5 bases and J by 5 bases, leaving 9 bases between them. CDR3 region: CASSPISTGELFF. In DNA, the CDR3 is TGTGCCAGCAGCCCTATTAGTACCGGGGAGCTGTTTTTT.

V gene TRBV11-3 combines with J gene TRBJ2-2; 13 positions match TRBD2. The germline V gene has CDR1 SGHNT and CDR2 YENEEA. The CDR3 spans 15 residues. V shed 8 bases and J 3 bases; nucleotides not matched to a gene: 3. The CDR3 DNA sequence: TGTGCCAGCGGAACTAGCGGGGGGGACACCGGGGAGCTGTTTTTT. This codes for CASGTSGGDTGELFF.

This chain links TRBV11-1 with TRBJ1-5, with TRBD1 matching 8 bases. With 6 bases clipped from V and 4 bases from J, the junction kept 11 bases outside the gene matches. The length of the CDR3 is 16 residues. Germline values: CDR1 SGHAT, CDR2 FQDESV (reference sequence). The CDR3 here is CASSIVWTGWNQPQHF. CDR3 DNA sequence: TGTGCCAGCAGTATAGTCTGGACAGGGTGGAATCAGCCCCAGCATTTT.

Comment on this clone: The junction and the germline gene differ at one end; a read error may be behind it. This chain links TRBV7-9 with TRBJ1-2; D is perhaps TRBD1 (5 bases). The CDR3 is made up of 12 amino acids. CDR1 is SEHNR and CDR2 is FQNEAQ in the germline V gene (reference sequence). CDR3 amino acids: CSSRGEHYGYTF. CDR3 bases: TGTTCCAGCAGAGGGGAACACTATGGCTACACCTTC.

This clone was seen only a few times. This chain joins TRBV15 and TRBJ2-2; 7 nucleotides agree with TRBD2. J gave up 7 bases and V 0 bases, and 5 bases lay outside the gene matches. CDR1 and CDR2 from the germline V gene are LNHNV and YYDKDF (reference sequence). The CDR3 is 15 amino acids. The CDR3: CATSRDRAGFGELFF. DNA for the CDR3: TGTGCCACCAGCAGAGATAGAGCGGGATTCGGGGAGCTGTTTTTT. Full variable domain (remainder filled in from reference TRBV15 and TRBJ2-2): DAMVIQNPRYQVTQFGKPVTLSCSQTLNHNVMYWYQQKSSQAPKLLFHYYDKDFNNEADTPDNFQSRRPNTSFCFLDIRSPGLGDTAMYLCATSRDRAGFGELFFGEGSRLTVL.

This clone appeared a single time. The rearrangement joins TRBV19 to TRBJ2-2, with TRBD1 identical over 8 bases. The germline V gene encodes CDR1 LNHDA and CDR2 SQIVND (reference sequence). After removal of 9 bases from V and 1 base from J, the junction contained 7 bases not matched to a gene. This CDR3 spans 15 amino acids. The CDR3 is CASRLGTGNTGELFF. The CDR3 DNA reads TGTGCCAGCCGTCTCGGGACAGGGAACACCGGGGAGCTGTTTTTT.

The chain couples TRBV7-3 to TRBJ2-3; D is ambiguous. The germline V and J ends were trimmed by 5 bases and 6 bases, with 18 bases remaining between them. The germline V gene encodes CDR1 SGHTA and CDR2 FQGTGA. The CDR3 sequence is 15 residues long. DNA for the CDR3: TGTGCCAGCAGCCCCACCCTGGCTCAGTGGGATACGCAGTATTTT. Its translation: CASSPTLAQWDTQYF.

The chain has TRBV6-5 and TRBJ1-2; a possible D gene is TRBD1 (5 bases). Deletions cut 4 bases from V and 9 bases from J, with 18 bases between. The CDR3 consists of 14 residues. Germline CDR1 and CDR2: MNHEY and SVGAGI. CDR3 coding DNA: TGTGCCAGCAGTTGGACCCCCTTACAGGATAGCTACACCTTC. Amino acids: CASSWTPLQDSYTF.